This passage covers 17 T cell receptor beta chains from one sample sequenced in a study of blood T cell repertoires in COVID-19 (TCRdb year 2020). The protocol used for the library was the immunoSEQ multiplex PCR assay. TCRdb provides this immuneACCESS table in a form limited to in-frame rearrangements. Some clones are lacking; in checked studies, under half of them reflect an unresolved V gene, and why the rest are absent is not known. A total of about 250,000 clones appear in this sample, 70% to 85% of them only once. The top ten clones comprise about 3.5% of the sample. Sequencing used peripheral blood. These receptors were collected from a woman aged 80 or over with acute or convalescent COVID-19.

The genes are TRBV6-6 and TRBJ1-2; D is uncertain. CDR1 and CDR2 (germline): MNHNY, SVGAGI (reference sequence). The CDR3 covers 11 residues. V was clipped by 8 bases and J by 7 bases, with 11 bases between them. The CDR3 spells CASYEGGGYTF. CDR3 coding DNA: TGTGCCAGCTACGAGGGTGGTGGCTACACCTTC.

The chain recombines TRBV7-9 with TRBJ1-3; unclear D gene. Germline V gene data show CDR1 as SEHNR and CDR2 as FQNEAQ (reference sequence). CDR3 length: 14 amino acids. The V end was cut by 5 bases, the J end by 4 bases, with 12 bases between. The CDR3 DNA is TGTGCCAGCAGCCTTAGCCGATCCGGAAACACCATATATTTT. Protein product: CASSLSRSGNTIYF.

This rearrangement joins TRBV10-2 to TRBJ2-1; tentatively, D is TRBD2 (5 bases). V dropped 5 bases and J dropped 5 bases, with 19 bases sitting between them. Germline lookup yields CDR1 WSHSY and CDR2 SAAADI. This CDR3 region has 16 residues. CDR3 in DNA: TGCGCCAGCAGTTACTCCTCGGGATTAGTCCACAATGAGCAGTTCTTC. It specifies CASSYSSGLVHNEQFF.

This CDR3 is CASSIARGNSPLHF. CDR3 DNA: TGTGCCAGTAGTATAGCTCGAGGGAATTCACCCCTCCACTTT. The chain is built from TRBV19 and TRBJ1-6; D ambiguous. The CDR3 length is 14 residues. Germline values: CDR1 LNHDA, CDR2 SQIVND (reference sequence). Trimming took 1 base from V and 7 from J, leaving 8 bases between them.

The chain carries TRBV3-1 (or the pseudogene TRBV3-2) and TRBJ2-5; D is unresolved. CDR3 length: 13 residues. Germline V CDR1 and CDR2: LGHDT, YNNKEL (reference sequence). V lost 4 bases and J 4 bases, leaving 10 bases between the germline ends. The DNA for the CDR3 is TGTGCCAGCAGCCTCCTCTCTGTAGAGACCCAGTACTTC. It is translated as CASSLLSVETQYF.

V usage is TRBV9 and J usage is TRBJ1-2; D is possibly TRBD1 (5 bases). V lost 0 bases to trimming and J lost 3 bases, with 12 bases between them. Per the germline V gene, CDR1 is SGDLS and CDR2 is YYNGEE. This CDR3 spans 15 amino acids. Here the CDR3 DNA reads TGTGCCAGCAGCGTAGGATGGGGGGGAGACTATGGCTACACCTTC. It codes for CASSVGWGGDYGYTF.

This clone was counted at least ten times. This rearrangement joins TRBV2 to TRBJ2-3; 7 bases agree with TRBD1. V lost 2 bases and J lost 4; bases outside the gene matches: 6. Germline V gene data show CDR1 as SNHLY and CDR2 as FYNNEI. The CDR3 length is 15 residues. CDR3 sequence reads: CASSETGVSPDTQYF. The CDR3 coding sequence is TGTGCCAGCAGTGAAACAGGGGTAAGCCCAGATACGCAGTATTTT.

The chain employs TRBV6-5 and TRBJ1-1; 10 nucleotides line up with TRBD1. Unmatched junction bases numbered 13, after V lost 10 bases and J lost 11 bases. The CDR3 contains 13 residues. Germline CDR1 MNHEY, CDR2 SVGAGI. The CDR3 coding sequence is TGTGCCACCCTCCCCCGACAGGGGGCGGGGGCTTTCTTT. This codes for CATLPRQGAGAFF.

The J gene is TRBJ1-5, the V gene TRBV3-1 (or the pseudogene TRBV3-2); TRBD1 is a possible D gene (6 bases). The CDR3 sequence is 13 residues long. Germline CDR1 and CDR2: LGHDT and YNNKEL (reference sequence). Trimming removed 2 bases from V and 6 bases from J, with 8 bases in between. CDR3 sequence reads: CASSQQGFQPQHF. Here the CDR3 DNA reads TGTGCCAGCAGCCAACAGGGGTTTCAGCCCCAGCATTTT.

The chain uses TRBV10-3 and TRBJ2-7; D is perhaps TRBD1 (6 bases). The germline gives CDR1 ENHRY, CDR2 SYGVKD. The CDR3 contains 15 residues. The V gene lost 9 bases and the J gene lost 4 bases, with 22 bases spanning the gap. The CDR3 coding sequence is TGTGCCATAACTGCCAACCCGACTCAGGGGTACGAGCAGTACTTC. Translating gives CAITANPTQGYEQYF.

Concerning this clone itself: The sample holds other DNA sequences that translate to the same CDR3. The CDR3 region is CATSRDQGTQYF. Written as DNA, the CDR3 is TGTGCCACCAGCAGAGACCAGGGGACGCAGTATTTT. This chain connects TRBV15 to TRBJ2-3, with TRBD1 as a possible D gene (6 bases). V dropped 0 bases and J dropped 9 bases, with 7 bases sitting between them. In germline, CDR1 is LNHNV, CDR2 YYDKDF (reference sequence). The CDR3 is made up of 12 amino acids.

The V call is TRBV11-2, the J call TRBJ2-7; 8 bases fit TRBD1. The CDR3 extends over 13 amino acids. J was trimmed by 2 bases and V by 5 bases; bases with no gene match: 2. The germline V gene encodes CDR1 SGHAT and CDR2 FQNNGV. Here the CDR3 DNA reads TGTGCCAGCAGCGGACAGGGCGCCTACGAGCAGTACTTC. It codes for CASSGQGAYEQYF.

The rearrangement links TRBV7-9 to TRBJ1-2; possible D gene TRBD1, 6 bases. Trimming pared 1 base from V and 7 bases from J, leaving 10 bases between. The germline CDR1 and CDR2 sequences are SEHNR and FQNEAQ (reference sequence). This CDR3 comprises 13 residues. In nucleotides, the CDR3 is TGTGCCAGCAGCTTAGACAGGGCGAGTGGCTACACCTTC. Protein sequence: CASSLDRASGYTF.

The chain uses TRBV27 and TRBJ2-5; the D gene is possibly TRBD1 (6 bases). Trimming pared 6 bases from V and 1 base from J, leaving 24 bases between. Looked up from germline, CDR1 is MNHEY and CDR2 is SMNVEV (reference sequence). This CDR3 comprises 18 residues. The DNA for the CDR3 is TGTGCCAGCAGCCTCCGAGGGGTCCTAACAGGGCCCCAAGAGACCCAGTACTTC. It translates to CASSLRGVLTGPQETQYF.

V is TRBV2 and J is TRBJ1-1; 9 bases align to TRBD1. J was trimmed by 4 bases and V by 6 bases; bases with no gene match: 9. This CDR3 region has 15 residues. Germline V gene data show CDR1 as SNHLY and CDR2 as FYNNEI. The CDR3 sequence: CASSARDRDGTEAFF. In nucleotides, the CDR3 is TGTGCCAGCAGCGCCCGGGACAGGGATGGCACTGAAGCTTTCTTT.

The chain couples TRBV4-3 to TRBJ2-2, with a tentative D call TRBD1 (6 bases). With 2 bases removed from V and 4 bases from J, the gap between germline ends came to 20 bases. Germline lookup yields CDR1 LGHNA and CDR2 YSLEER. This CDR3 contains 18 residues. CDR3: CASSQSRSQGPGTGELFF. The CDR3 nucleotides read TGCGCCAGCAGCCAATCCCGATCACAGGGACCGGGCACCGGGGAGCTGTTTTTT.

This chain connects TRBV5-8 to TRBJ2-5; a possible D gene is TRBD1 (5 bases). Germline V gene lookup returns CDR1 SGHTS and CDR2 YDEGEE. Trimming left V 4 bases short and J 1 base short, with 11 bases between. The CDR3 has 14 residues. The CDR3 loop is CASSQWGVQETQYF. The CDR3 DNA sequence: TGTGCCAGCAGCCAGTGGGGCGTCCAAGAGACCCAGTACTTC.